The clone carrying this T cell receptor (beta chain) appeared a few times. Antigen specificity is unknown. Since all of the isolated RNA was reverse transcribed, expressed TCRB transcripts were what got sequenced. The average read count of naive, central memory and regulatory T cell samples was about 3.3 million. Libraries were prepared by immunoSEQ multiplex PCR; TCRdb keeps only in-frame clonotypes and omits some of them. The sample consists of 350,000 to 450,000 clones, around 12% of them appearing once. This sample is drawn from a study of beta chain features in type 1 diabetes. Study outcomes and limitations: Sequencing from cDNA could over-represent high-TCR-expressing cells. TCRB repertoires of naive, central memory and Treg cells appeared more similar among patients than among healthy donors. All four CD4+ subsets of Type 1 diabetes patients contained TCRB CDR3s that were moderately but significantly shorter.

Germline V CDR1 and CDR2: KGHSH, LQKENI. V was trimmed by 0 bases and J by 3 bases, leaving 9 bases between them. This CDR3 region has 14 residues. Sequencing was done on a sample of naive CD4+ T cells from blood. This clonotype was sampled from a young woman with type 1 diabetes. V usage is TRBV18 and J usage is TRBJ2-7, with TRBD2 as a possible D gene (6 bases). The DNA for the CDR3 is TGTGCCAGCTCACCACCCGGGGGTATCTACGAGCAGTACTTC. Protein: CASSPPGGIYEQYF.